The rows below give T cell receptor beta chains drawn from one sample of a study of tumor-infiltrating lymphocytes in primary liver carcinoma. Each CDR3 protein gets one entry after TCRdb re-called the multiplex PCR reads with MiXCR. This table has hundreds of thousands of distinct CDR3 sequences, roughly three fifths appearing once. The specimen sequenced was peripheral blood. Source of these receptors: a woman aged 25-40 years with primary liver carcinoma and hepatitis B virus infection. CDR3s include the opening cysteine and the closing phenylalanine or tryptophan. D genes are given only for firm matches. The size entry is marked missing in some rows and otherwise reads once, few, many or a size class.

many	TRBV11-2	TRBJ2-1	TRBD2	CASSLRRGGVNEQFF	TGTGCCAGCAGCTTGAGGCGGGGGGGAGTCAATGAGCAGTTCTTC
once	TRBV4-1	TRBJ2-7	TRBD1	CGSSQPVTGVPEQYF	TGCGGCAGCAGCCAACCCGTGACAGGGGTTCCCGAGCAGTACTTC
NA	TRBV14	TRBJ1-1	NA	CASSQLLGGVRKAFF	TGTGCCAGCAGCCAACTCCTCGGGGGGGTGCGCAAAGCTTTCTTT
many	TRBV11-3	TRBJ2-7	TRBD2	CASSVRDYSYEQYF	TGTGCCAGCAGCGTAAGGGACTACTCCTACGAGCAGTACTTC
NA	TRBV12-3/TRBV12-4	TRBJ2-5	TRBD1	CANTKGGWETQYF	TGTGCCAACACCAAAGGGGGCTGGGAGACCCAGTACTTT
few	TRBV6-5	TRBJ2-5	NA	CASSLRGKETQYF	TGTGCCAGCAGTCTTAGGGGGAAAGAGACCCAGTACTTC
many	TRBV11-3	TRBJ2-7	NA	CASSSGPPYEQYF	TGTGCCAGCAGCTCGGGGCCTCCCTACGAGCAGTACTTC
NA	TRBV29-1	TRBJ1-2	NA	CGGGDYGYTF	TGCGGCGGTGGAGACTATGGCTACACCTTC
many	TRBV10-3	TRBJ1-1	NA	CAISGQINTEAFF	TGTGCCATCAGTGGTCAGATCAACACTGAAGCTTTCTTT
NA	TRBV4-1	TRBJ1-2	NA	CASSQDPYQRAEGYSF	TGCGCCAGCAGCCAAGATCCCTACCAGAGGGCAGAAGGCTACTCCTTC
NA	TRBV28	TRBJ1-1	NA	CASNAHGVLSEASF	TGTGCCAGCAACGCCCACGGGGTTCTGAGTGAAGCTTCCTTT
many	TRBV12-3/TRBV12-4	TRBJ2-7	TRBD1	CASKGQGGNYEQYF	TGTGCCAGCAAGGGACAGGGGGGAAACTACGAGCAGTACTTC
NA	TRBV6-5	TRBJ1-1	NA	CASTGGRTKAFF	TGTGCCAGCACCGGAGGGCGTACTAAAGCTTTCTTT
many	TRBV4-1	TRBJ1-2	NA	CASSQDGGNYGYTF	TGCGCCAGCAGCCAAGATGGGGGAAACTATGGCTACACCTTC
NA	TRBV7-9	TRBJ1-5	NA	CAGSLGDGVRTGQPQHF	TGTGCCGGCAGCTTGGGGGATGGGGTCCGTACGGGGCAGCCCCAGCATTTT
many	TRBV12-3/TRBV12-4	TRBJ2-2	TRBD1	CASSSQGAMGTGELFF	TGTGCCAGCAGTTCACAGGGGGCTATGGGGACCGGGGAGCTGTTTTTT
NA	TRBV28	TRBJ2-1	NA	CASSYVPKPYNEQFF	TGTGCCAGCAGTTATGTTCCTAAACCTTACAATGAGCAGTTCTTC
once	TRBV6-2/TRBV6-3	TRBJ2-3	TRBD2	CASSPLGTGGRTSTFTDTQYF	TGTGCCAGCAGTCCATTGGGGACCGGCGGGAGGACGTCTACTTTCACAGATACGCAGTATTTT
few	TRBV6-5	TRBJ2-5	NA	CASISPGCLSEDQETQYF	TGTGCCAGCATCTCCCCGGGGTGTTTATCTGAGGACCAAGAGACCCAGTACTTC
NA	TRBV7-9	TRBJ2-7	TRBD2	CASSLVAGGHKEQYF	TGTGCCAGCAGCTTAGTTGCGGGAGGGCATAAAGAGCAGTACTTC
NA	TRBV11-2	TRBJ2-6	NA	CASSYSSVANVLTF	TGTGCCAGCAGCTATAGCTCTGTGGCCAACGTCCTGACTTTC
many	TRBV6-2/TRBV6-3	TRBJ2-3	TRBD1	CASTQGTASTDTQYF	TGTGCCAGCACACAGGGGACAGCAAGCACAGATACGCAGTATTTT
NA	TRBV5-4	TRBJ2-7	NA	CASSAAGDYEQYF	TGTGCCAGCAGCGCCGCGGGTGACTACGAGCAGTACTTC
few	TRBV7-9	TRBJ2-1	TRBD2	CASERLADNEQFF	TGTGCCAGCGAAAGACTAGCGGACAATGAGCAGTTCTTC
few	TRBV5-6	TRBJ2-1	TRBD1	CASTRQGYNEQFF	TGTGCCAGCACCCGACAGGGCTACAATGAGCAGTTCTTC
NA	TRBV11-2	TRBJ2-7	NA	CTSSLVNSYEQHF	TGTACCAGCAGCTTAGTGAACAGCTACGAGCAGCACTTC
many	TRBV12-3/TRBV12-4	TRBJ2-5	TRBD2	CASSFGAGARETQYF	TGTGCCAGCAGTTTCGGGGCGGGAGCGAGAGAGACCCAGTACTTC
NA	TRBV29-1	TRBJ2-1	TRBD1	CSGRLTGQVQFF	TGCAGCGGGCGACTAACGGGACAGGTGCAGTTCTTC
many	TRBV7-8	TRBJ2-1	TRBD2	CASTPRASGRNPYNEQFF	TGTGCCAGCACCCCTCGGGCTAGCGGGAGGAATCCCTACAATGAGCAGTTCTTC
NA	TRBV24-1	TRBJ2-2	TRBD1	CATSDPGQGNTGELFF	TGTGCCACCAGTGACCCGGGACAGGGTAACACCGGGGAGCTGTTTTTT
NA	TRBV7-9	TRBJ2-5	NA	CASSLASGSVLVISEETQYF	TGTGCCAGCAGCTTAGCGAGTGGAAGCGTTCTGGTCATCTCAGAAGAGACCCAGTACTTC
NA	TRBV6-1	TRBJ2-3	TRBD2	CATVRLAGFDTQYF	TGTGCCACCGTGCGACTAGCGGGATTTGATACGCAGTATTTT
NA	TRBV11-3	TRBJ2-2	NA	CASSLPGMSTGELFF	TGTGCCAGCAGCCTTCCAGGGATGTCCACCGGGGAGCTGTTTTTT
NA	TRBV28	TRBJ2-3	TRBD2	CANSSSGETLTDTQYF	TGTGCCAATAGCTCTAGCGGGGAGACCCTCACAGATACGCAGTATTTT
NA	TRBV25-1	TRBJ2-5	NA	CASAEGLTGRETQYF	TGTGCCAGCGCGGAGGGGCTAACAGGGAGGGAGACCCAGTACTTC
NA	TRBV4-1	TRBJ2-1	TRBD2	CASSQEGTSGRGNEQFF	TGCGCCAGCAGCCAAGAAGGGACTAGCGGGAGGGGTAATGAGCAGTTCTTC
NA	TRBV6-6	TRBJ1-1	NA	CASSYSAGLGSEAFF	TGTGCCAGCAGTTATTCCGCAGGGTTGGGGTCTGAAGCTTTCTTT
NA	TRBV11-2	TRBJ2-3	TRBD1	CAGSFSQGVFGTQYF	TGTGCCGGCAGCTTCTCCCAGGGGGTATTCGGTACGCAGTATTTT
few	TRBV6-2/TRBV6-3	TRBJ2-5	NA	CASTPLGGRKTQYF	TGTGCCAGCACCCCCCTGGGGGGGCGGAAGACCCAGTACTTC
NA	TRBV28	TRBJ2-5	NA	CASSLLSGQETQYF	TGTGCCAGCAGTCTTTTGTCAGGACAAGAGACCCAGTACTTC
NA	TRBV12-3/TRBV12-4	TRBJ2-1	NA	CASSPAPNNEQFF	TGTGCCAGCTCGCCAGCGCCCAACAATGAGCAGTTCTTC
NA	TRBV5-6	TRBJ2-5	NA	CAGSFRTSTQTQYF	TGTGCCGGCAGCTTTCGTACTAGTACGCAGACCCAGTACTTC
NA	TRBV7-8	TRBJ2-7	NA	CASSSRGLYEQYF	TGTGCCAGCAGCTCCCGGGGGTTATACGAGCAGTACTTC
NA	TRBV12-3/TRBV12-4	TRBJ2-2	TRBD2	CASSFVTLAGLKNTGELFF	TGTGCCAGCAGTTTCGTCACTCTAGCGGGATTGAAAAACACCGGGGAGCTGTTTTTT
NA	TRBV12-3/TRBV12-4	TRBJ2-1	TRBD2	CASSLWASGSYNEQFF	TGTGCCAGCAGTTTATGGGCTAGCGGGAGTTACAATGAGCAGTTCTTC
NA	TRBV28	TRBJ2-1	TRBD2	CASSLSVAAGGYNEQFF	TGTGCCAGCAGTTTATCCGTGGCAGCGGGAGGGTACAATGAGCAGTTCTTC
NA	TRBV7-9	TRBJ2-1	TRBD2	CASSLGSLAGGPGGQFF	TGTGCCAGCAGCTTAGGGTCTTTAGCGGGAGGGCCAGGGGGGCAGTTCTTC
NA	TRBV7-9	TRBJ2-1	TRBD1	CASRHRDRIVGEQFF	TGTGCCAGCAGGCACCGGGACAGGATTGTCGGTGAGCAGTTCTTC
few	TRBV6-1	TRBJ2-5	NA	CASRATGPLQYF	TGTGCCAGCAGGGCGACAGGACCTCTCCAGTACTTC
few	TRBV14	TRBJ1-2	NA	CASSQGTEGGSSYTF	TGTGCCAGCAGCCAAGGAACAGAGGGGGGAAGTAGCTACACCTTC
NA	TRBV6-6	TRBJ2-7	TRBD2	CASRHGTSGDEQYF	TGTGCCAGCAGACATGGGACTAGCGGGGACGAGCAGTACTTC
few	TRBV12-3/TRBV12-4	TRBJ1-4	NA	CASSFRASFGGGEKLFF	TGTGCCAGCAGTTTCCGGGCCTCCTTCGGGGGAGGTGAAAAACTGTTTTTT
NA	TRBV6-1	TRBJ1-1	TRBD1	CASSEKGAGTEAFF	TGTGCCAGCAGTGAAAAGGGGGCGGGAACTGAAGCTTTCTTT
NA	TRBV4-3	TRBJ1-3	NA	CASSQVEAGSFGNTIYF	TGCGCCAGCAGCCAAGTGGAGGCGGGGAGCTTTGGAAACACCATATATTTT